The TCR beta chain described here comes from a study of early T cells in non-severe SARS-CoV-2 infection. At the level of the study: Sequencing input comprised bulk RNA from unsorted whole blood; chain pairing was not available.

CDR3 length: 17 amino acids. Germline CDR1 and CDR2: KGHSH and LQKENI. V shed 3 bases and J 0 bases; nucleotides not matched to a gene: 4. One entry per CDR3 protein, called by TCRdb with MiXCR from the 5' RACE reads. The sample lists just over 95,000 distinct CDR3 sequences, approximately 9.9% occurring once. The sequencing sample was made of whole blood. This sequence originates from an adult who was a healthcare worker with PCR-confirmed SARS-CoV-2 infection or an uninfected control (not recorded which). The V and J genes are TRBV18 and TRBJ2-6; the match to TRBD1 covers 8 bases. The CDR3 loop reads CASSPLQGASGANVLTF. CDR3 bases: TGTGCCAGCTCACCCCTTCAGGGGGCCTCTGGGGCCAACGTCCTGACTTTC.